The 16 T cell receptor beta chains in this list originate from one sample, sequenced in a study of pediatric ulcerative colitis. Sequencing was performed with immunoSEQ multiplex PCR; in TCRdb, only in-frame clones are kept and a portion is missing. The sample yields about 36,000 clones, roughly 83% seen once. Material for sequencing was blood. The source is a girl between 5 and 17 years old with moderate ulcerative colitis.

V usage is TRBV30 and J usage is TRBJ2-6; no firm D call. CDR3 size: 13 residues. Trimming left V 0 bases short and J 4 bases short, with 4 bases between. Germline V lookup: CDR1 GTSNPN, CDR2 SVGIG (reference sequence). CDR3 in DNA: TGTGCCTGGAGTGTGGCAGGGGCCAACGTCCTGACTTTC. It specifies CAWSVAGANVLTF.

V and J are TRBV15 and TRBJ1-5; D gene uncertain. CDR3 length: 15 residues. V lost 1 base to trimming and J lost 2 bases, with 9 bases between them. Germline CDR1 LNHNV, CDR2 YYDKDF (reference sequence). This chain's CDR3 is CATSRAVGGNQPQHF. For the CDR3, the DNA is TGTGCCACCAGCAGAGCGGTCGGTGGCAATCAGCCCCAGCATTTT. Drawing the rest from reference TRBV15 and TRBJ1-5, the complete variable domain is DAMVIQNPRYQVTQFGKPVTLSCSQTLNHNVMYWYQQKSSQAPKLLFHYYDKDFNNEADTPDNFQSRRPNTSFCFLDIRSPGLGDTAMYLCATSRAVGGNQPQHFGDGTRLSIL.

This clone came up a few times. The chain is built from TRBV18 and TRBJ2-7; 9 bases are shared with TRBD1. Trimming took 6 bases from V and 6 from J; bases not matched to a gene: 9. Germline V CDR1 and CDR2: KGHSH, LQKENI. CDR3 size: 14 residues. Here the CDR3 DNA reads TGTGCCAGCTCGTTGGGACAGGGAGGGCGCGAGCAGTACTTC. This codes for CASSLGQGGREQYF.

The chain employs TRBV10-3 and TRBJ2-7, with a weak D call TRBD2 (5 bases). Per germline, CDR1 ENHRY and CDR2 SYGVKD. V lost 3 bases to trimming and J lost 3 bases, with 6 bases between them. The CDR3 runs 12 residues. Here the CDR3 reads CAISEEGYEQYF. The CDR3 DNA sequence: TGTGCCATCAGTGAAGAGGGCTACGAGCAGTACTTC.

The rearrangement links TRBV28 to TRBJ2-7; D remains unclear. V was shortened by 8 bases and J by 6 bases, with 11 bases between the two germline ends. Germline values: CDR1 MDHEN, CDR2 SYDVKM. The CDR3 loop spans 11 amino acids. In DNA form, the CDR3 reads TGTGCCAGCCTACGGGCCGCCGAGCAGTACTTC. Its protein is CASLRAAEQYF.

The chain uses TRBV11-3 and TRBJ2-3; 8 positions agree with TRBD2. The germline V gene encodes CDR1 SGHNT and CDR2 YENEEA. CDR3 size: 14 residues. Unmatched junction bases numbered 6, after V lost 4 bases and J lost 6 bases. The CDR3 nucleotides are TGTGCCAGCAGCTCACGGGGGGGCATCGATACGCAGTATTTT. This sequence encodes CASSSRGGIDTQYF.

The rearrangement uses TRBV5-4 and TRBJ2-3, with D unresolved. The CDR3 is 14 amino acids. The germline V gene has CDR1 SGHNT and CDR2 YYREEE (reference sequence). V lost 2 bases, J lost 2 bases, and 9 bases lay in between. The CDR3 loop is CASSLSRFTDTQYF. CDR3 DNA sequence: TGTGCCAGCAGCTTATCCCGATTCACAGATACGCAGTATTTT.

The chain couples TRBV30 to TRBJ2-7, with D perhaps given as TRBD1 or TRBD2 (5 bases each). Between the trimmed V and J ends, which lost 1 base and 2 bases, there was a span of 15 bases. CDR1 and CDR2 (germline): GTSNPN, SVGIG (reference sequence). This CDR3 spans 15 amino acids. The CDR3 bases are TGTGCCTGGAGTGGAGGGGCGGGTTATACCTACGAGCAGTACTTC. This sequence encodes CAWSGGAGYTYEQYF.

This rearrangement joins TRBV7-9 to TRBJ2-7, with TRBD1 matching 12 bases. The CDR3 extends over 14 amino acids. V shed 6 bases and J 4 bases; nucleotides not matched to a gene: 4. CDR1 and CDR2 from the germline V gene are SEHNR and FQNEAQ (reference sequence). The CDR3 nucleotides read TGTGCCAGCAGTCCGGGACAGGGGGCTTACGAGCAGTACTTC. Its translation: CASSPGQGAYEQYF.

The chain recombines TRBV4-3 with TRBJ1-6, with D hard to call. This CDR3 comprises 14 residues. Germline V gene lookup returns CDR1 LGHNA and CDR2 YSLEER. With 4 bases removed from V and 9 bases from J, the gap between germline ends came to 13 bases. The CDR3 DNA reads TGCGCCAGCAGCCGTAGGGAATCTGGTTCACCCCTCCACTTT. Translated, it gives CASSRRESGSPLHF.

The V and J genes are TRBV11-2 and TRBJ2-1; D is ambiguous. Per the germline V gene, CDR1 is SGHAT and CDR2 is FQNNGV. V dropped 5 bases and J dropped 0 bases, with 17 bases sitting between them. The CDR3 is 17 amino acids. The CDR3 loop reads CASSPGDGTSSYNEQFF. In nucleotides, the CDR3 is TGTGCCAGCAGCCCGGGTGACGGAACGAGCTCCTACAATGAGCAGTTCTTC.

This chain uses TRBV10-2 with TRBJ1-3; D unclear. The CDR3 totals 14 residues. CDR1 and CDR2 (germline): WSHSY, SAAADI. The V gene lost 7 bases and the J gene lost 0 bases, with 10 bases spanning the gap. The CDR3 sequence is CASKAGNSGNTIYF. The CDR3 DNA is TGCGCCAGCAAGGCGGGAAACTCTGGAAACACCATATATTTT.

This chain links TRBV4-1 with TRBJ1-2; D remains ambiguous. In germline, CDR1 is MGHRA, CDR2 YSYEKL. V lost 4 bases and J lost 4, with 13 bases in between. The CDR3 is made up of 14 amino acids. CDR3 region: CASSLVRTGYGYTF. In DNA form, the CDR3 reads TGCGCCAGCAGCCTTGTGAGGACGGGCTATGGCTACACCTTC.

This clone was found a few times. The chain uses TRBV10-3 and TRBJ1-5, with 7 nucleotides matching TRBD1. The CDR3 totals 15 residues. Trimming took 6 bases from V and 2 from J; bases not matched to a gene: 7. Germline CDR1 and CDR2: ENHRY and SYGVKD. CDR3: CAIRAGGSGNQPQHF. The DNA for the CDR3 is TGTGCCATCAGGGCAGGGGGATCGGGCAATCAGCCCCAGCATTTT.

About this clone: A much larger clone is a single base away; this may be a read error. The chain has TRBV7-2 and TRBJ2-1; 7 bases are a match to TRBD1. CDR3 length: 18 residues. Germline CDR1 SGHTA, CDR2 FQGNSA. The V and J ends lost 7 bases and 5 bases, in that order; junction bases with no gene match: 20. CDR3 residues: CASNVGMTGPLGHNEQFF. Written as DNA, the CDR3 is TGTGCCAGCAACGTAGGTATGACAGGGCCCCTGGGCCACAATGAGCAGTTCTTC.

This sequence joins TRBV6-1 and TRBJ1-5; D is unresolved. Trimming took 3 bases from V and 3 from J, leaving 9 bases between them. CDR1 is MNHNS and CDR2 is SASEGT in the germline V gene. The CDR3 loop spans 14 amino acids. In DNA form, the CDR3 reads TGTGCCAGCAGTGATAGCGGGCTCAATCAGCCCCAGCATTTT. Amino acid sequence: CASSDSGLNQPQHF.